This T cell receptor beta chain was identified in a study of CD8 T cells in Susac syndrome. Germline V gene lookup returns CDR1 MGHRA and CDR2 YSYEKL. Trimming removed 3 bases from V and 1 base from J, with 9 bases in between. This CDR3 spans 14 amino acids. This clonotype was seen a few times. cDNA came from around 0.54 to 1 ug RNA primed by random hexamers. TCRdb passed the immunoSEQ multiplex PCR reads through MiXCR, listing each CDR3 protein once. The table has some 170,000 distinct CDR3 sequences, 90% to 95% seen once. The genes are TRBV4-1 and TRBJ1-2, with D perhaps matching TRBD1 (5 bases). Source material: CD4+ T cells from PBMCs. This receptor was taken from a human donor with Susac syndrome. CDR3 coding DNA: TGCGCCAGCAGCCATCGACAGATTAACTATGGCTACACCTTC. Its translation is CASSHRQINYGYTF.